These 23 T cell receptor beta chains share one sample of origin, sequenced in a study of Graves' ophthalmopathy and Graves' hyperthyroidism. TCR beta CDR3 amplification used RNA transcripts. Scientists carried out first-round RT-PCR using HTBI primers and then a second-round multiplex PCR. TCRdb passed the multiplex PCR reads through MiXCR, listing each CDR3 protein once. There are about 590,000 distinct CDR3 sequences in the sample; about 35% occur only once, and about 4.6% lies in the top ten. Material for sequencing was peripheral blood or thyroid tissue (not recorded which). Receptors were obtained from an adult man with Graves' hyperthyroidism.

This clonotype was seen ten or more times. This chain connects TRBV10-3 to TRBJ1-1; D is unresolved. The germline V gene has CDR1 ENHRY and CDR2 SYGVKD. Deletions cut 0 bases from V and 1 base from J, with 6 bases between. The CDR3 consists of 14 residues. The CDR3 nucleotides read TGTGCCATCAGTGAGTCGATGGAGAACACTGAAGCTTTCTTT. It yields the protein CAISESMENTEAFF.

Of note for this clonotype: This may arise from a read error, as a much more abundant clone is one base away. The V and J genes are TRBV10-3 and TRBJ1-6, with TRBD1 matching 9 bases. Germline V gene data show CDR1 as ENHRY and CDR2 as SYGVKD. The CDR3 loop spans 16 amino acids. CDR3 nucleotide sequence: TGTGCCAGCAGAAGTCTCGCGGGACAGGGAGATTCACCCCTCCGCTTT. Its protein is CASRSLAGQGDSPLRF.

The chain links TRBV2 to TRBJ2-7, with 9 nucleotides matching TRBD1. Per germline, CDR1 SNHLY and CDR2 FYNNEI. The ends lost 6 bases at V and 2 bases at J; junction bases unmatched: 8. This CDR3 is 15 amino acids long. The CDR3 DNA sequence: TGTGCCAGCAGCTTAGCGCGGACAGGGGCCTACGAGCAGTACTTC. It translates to CASSLARTGAYEQYF.

This clonotype was recorded many times. V is TRBV9 and J is TRBJ1-2; D is perhaps TRBD1 (6 bases). The V gene lost 3 bases and the J gene lost 10 bases, with 16 bases spanning the gap. The CDR3 contains 13 residues. Germline V gene sequence: CDR1 SGDLS, CDR2 YYNGEE. Written as DNA, the CDR3 is TGTGCCAGCAGCGGGGAACAGGGTAGTCTCTACACCTTC. As protein: CASSGEQGSLYTF.

The J gene is TRBJ2-7, the V gene TRBV5-1; weak D call: TRBD1 (5 bases). The CDR3 has 18 residues. Trimming left V 2 bases short and J 2 bases short, with 23 bases between. Germline-derived CDR1 and CDR2 are SGHRS and YFSETQ. CDR3 bases: TGCGCCAGCAGCTTAGGGTTGAGGAGACAGAACCTTCCCTACGAGCAGTACTTC. It codes for CASSLGLRRQNLPYEQYF.

The genes are TRBV2 and TRBJ2-1, with D maybe TRBD1 (5 bases). CDR3 size: 15 residues. Germline lookup yields CDR1 SNHLY and CDR2 FYNNEI. V lost 3 bases to trimming and J lost 6 bases, with 15 bases between them. In DNA form, the CDR3 reads TGTGCCAGCAGTGATGCCCCGCAGGGCCTCAATGAGCAGTTCTTC. This translates into CASSDAPQGLNEQFF.

The V gene is TRBV24-1, the J gene TRBJ2-5; 11 nucleotides agree with TRBD1. The length of the CDR3 is 14 residues. Germline-derived CDR1 and CDR2 are KGHDR and SFDVKD. V shed 9 bases and J 7 bases; nucleotides not matched to a gene: 9. The CDR3 region has the DNA TGTGCCACCGCAGACCCGGGACAGGGGGGGACCCAGTACTTC. Its protein is CATADPGQGGTQYF.

This chain's CDR3 is CASSLRWGTDTQYF. The CDR3 nucleotides read TGTGCCAGCAGTCTCCGGTGGGGCACAGATACGCAGTACTTC. This chain uses TRBV12-3 or TRBV12-4 with TRBJ2-5, with D possibly matching TRBD1 (5 bases). Trimming took off 5 bases at V and 11 bases at J, with 21 bases between the two ends. The CDR3 is 14 residues long.

As regards this clonotype: Without the conserved terminal phenylalanine or tryptophan, this CDR3 likely stems from a read error. The V call is TRBV9, the J call TRBJ1-2; TRBD1 is a possible D gene (5 bases). Trimming shortened V by 3 bases and J by 0 bases, and 15 bases separated the two germline ends. CDR3 length: 16 amino acids. The V gene's germline CDR1 is SGDLS and CDR2 YYNGEE. CDR3 bases: TGTGCCAGCAGCGGAGGGGTGGAGGGCCCTAACTATGGCTACACCCTC. It encodes CASSGGVEGPNYGYTL.

This clonotype has only a few counts. The rearrangement joins TRBV5-4 to TRBJ1-2; D uncertain. The germline V and J ends were trimmed by 1 base and 2 bases, with 9 bases remaining between them. Looked up from germline, CDR1 is SGHNT and CDR2 is YYREEE (reference sequence). The CDR3 runs 14 residues. This chain's CDR3 is CASSLSQRNYGYTF. For the CDR3, the DNA is TGTGCCAGCAGCTTGTCTCAGAGGAACTATGGCTACACCTTC.

This clonotype has ten or more counts. The chain is built from TRBV6-5 and TRBJ1-5; D is undetermined. This CDR3 is 14 amino acids long. In germline, CDR1 is MNHEY, CDR2 SVGAGI. V was trimmed by 6 bases and J by 0 bases, leaving 9 bases between them. CDR3 coding DNA: TGTGCCAGCAGCCGAGATCATAGCAATCAGCCCCAGCATTTT. Protein: CASSRDHSNQPQHF.

Concerning this clonotype: A much larger clone sits a single nucleotide away, making a read error possible. V gene TRBV27 combines with J gene TRBJ1-1; TRBD1 is a possible D gene (5 bases). Trimming removed 7 bases from V and 5 bases from J, with 14 bases in between. This CDR3 is 13 amino acids long. The germline gives CDR1 MNHEY, CDR2 SMNVEV (reference sequence). The CDR3 coding sequence is TGTGCCAGCAAGGACGGGGCGAGAACTGAAGCTTTCTTT. Its protein is CASKDGARTEAFF.

CDR3 loop: CASSSGGGLSNSPLHF. The CDR3 region has the DNA TGTGCCAGCAGCTCCGGGGGCGGGTTGTCTAATTCACCCCTCCACTTT. The J gene is TRBJ1-6, the V gene TRBV7-2; D might be TRBD1 (6 bases). CDR3 length equals 16 residues. Germline V gene data show CDR1 as SGHTA and CDR2 as FQGNSA. Trimming stripped 4 bases from V and 6 bases from J, with 16 bases between.

The chain couples TRBV20-1 to TRBJ1-1, with D uncertain. This CDR3 region has 14 residues. Germline assignment: CDR1 DFQATT and CDR2 SNEGSKA (reference sequence). V lost 1 base and J 3 bases, leaving 12 bases between the germline ends. CDR3: CSARALNRDTEAFF. CDR3 nucleotide sequence: TGCAGTGCTAGAGCCTTGAACCGGGACACTGAAGCTTTCTTT.

In this sample, this clonotype turned up many times. J is TRBJ1-1 and V is TRBV12-3 or TRBV12-4; perhaps TRBD1 as D (6 bases). The V gene lost 1 base and the J gene lost 7 bases, with 13 bases spanning the gap. The CDR3 runs to 14 residues. The CDR3 sequence is CASSLGTASIEAFF. Here the CDR3 DNA reads TGTGCCAGCAGTTTAGGGACAGCGTCCATTGAAGCTTTCTTT.

CDR3: CAISEARTSGGSYEQYF. CDR3 nucleotides: TGTGCCATCAGTGAGGCCAGGACTAGCGGGGGCTCCTACGAGCAGTACTTC. This chain connects TRBV10-3 to TRBJ2-7; 13 positions agree with TRBD2. CDR3 length equals 17 residues. Germline-derived CDR1 and CDR2 are ENHRY and SYGVKD. Trimming at V came to 2 bases and at J to 0 bases, leaving 4 bases not matched to a gene.

This clonotype was seen ten or more times. V usage is TRBV7-8 and J usage is TRBJ2-3; D not resolved. Trimming left V 4 bases short and J 5 bases short, with 10 bases between. The CDR3 extends over 13 amino acids. CDR1 and CDR2 from the germline V gene are SGHVS and FQNEAQ. The CDR3 sequence: CASSSRPRDTQYF. CDR3 DNA sequence: TGTGCCAGCAGCTCCCGGCCCCGAGATACGCAGTATTTT.

Remarks on this clonotype: This may arise from a read error, as a much more abundant clone is one base away. Given the absence of the conserved phenylalanine or tryptophan at the CDR3 end, a read error is likely. The chain couples TRBV20-1 to TRBJ1-6, with D maybe TRBD1 (5 bases). V lost 1 base and J lost 4, with 11 bases in between. CDR3 length: 15 residues. Germline assignment: CDR1 DFQATT and CDR2 SNEGSKA (reference sequence). CDR3: CSARGDSQYNSPLHL. The CDR3 DNA is TGCAGTGCTAGAGGCGACAGCCAATATAATTCACCCCTCCACCTT.

Many counts were recorded for this clonotype. The V call is TRBV24-1, the J call TRBJ1-5; 7 nucleotides align to TRBD1. The length of the CDR3 is 14 residues. V dropped 2 bases and J dropped 4; count of bases not matched to a gene: 1. Germline lookup yields CDR1 KGHDR and CDR2 SFDVKD. The CDR3 DNA sequence: TGTGCCACCAGTGATTCCAGGGGGAATCAGCCCCAGCATTTT. Protein: CATSDSRGNQPQHF.

Remarks on this clonotype: Possible read error: a much larger clone is one base away. V and J are TRBV2 and TRBJ1-6; D unresolved. This CDR3 is 12 amino acids long. In germline, CDR1 is SNHLY, CDR2 FYNNEI. The V and J ends lost 4 bases and 7 bases respectively, with 5 bases between them. The CDR3 sequence: CASSGTNSPLHF. The CDR3 coding sequence is TGTGCCAGCAGTGGTACGAATTCACCCCTCCACTTT.

The table lists this clonotype with many counts. The chain is built from TRBV6-5 and TRBJ1-2; maybe TRBD1 (6 bases). This CDR3 region has 12 residues. Germline V gene data show CDR1 as MNHEY and CDR2 as SVGAGI. The V and J ends lost 10 bases and 7 bases respectively, with 16 bases between them. The CDR3 nucleotides are TGTGCCACCTGGACAGACCTTGTTGGCTACACCTTC. This encodes CATWTDLVGYTF.

This clonotype was seen ten or more times. The V call is TRBV7-8, the J call TRBJ1-2, with TRBD1 as a possible D gene (5 bases). The germline CDR1 and CDR2 sequences are SGHVS and FQNEAQ. The CDR3 loop spans 15 amino acids. Trimming left V 1 base short and J 6 bases short, with 15 bases between. The CDR3 DNA sequence: TGTGCCAGCAGCTTAGTCAGGGAACGATCTAATGGCTACACCTTC. Protein: CASSLVRERSNGYTF.

This clonotype has a count of ten or more. Written as DNA, the CDR3 is TGTGCCAGCAAGGAGGGGTGGCACACTGAAGCTTTCTTT. This sequence encodes CASKEGWHTEAFF. This chain connects TRBV25-1 to TRBJ1-1; TRBD1 might be the D (5 bases). Trimming took 7 bases from V and 3 from J, leaving 12 bases between them. The CDR3 extends over 13 amino acids. Germline loops: CDR1 MGHDK, CDR2 SYGVNS.